This T cell receptor (beta chain) stems from a study of blood T cell repertoires in COVID-19. Under the authors' procedure: Cell counts per sample came from amplifying reference gene primers. Here immunoSEQ multiplex PCR was the method, and the copy in TCRdb shows in-frame clones only, minus some. Clone size and the V and J calls come from that table; the DNA yielded D and trimming. The sample yields almost 55,000 clones, approximately 84% seen once. Germline-derived CDR1 and CDR2 are SGHRS and YFSETQ. V lost 0 bases to trimming and J lost 6 bases, with 9 bases between them. The CDR3 sequence is 13 residues long.

The sample comprised peripheral blood. V is TRBV5-1 and J is TRBJ1-2; D unresolved. This sequence was found in a human donor in a cohort sampled during active COVID-19. The CDR3: CASSLASLDGYTF. The CDR3 DNA reads as TGCGCCAGCAGCTTGGCTAGTCTGGATGGCTACACCTTC.